The TCR beta chain under discussion was sequenced for a study of PD-1 blockade in classical Hodgkin lymphoma. General study results and limits: Compared with baseline, CD4+ but not CD8+ TCR diversity had risen significantly by C4D1. Sources of repertoire differences remain undefined, possibly disease activity or prior therapy.

Clones were read by immunoSEQ multiplex PCR, and TCRdb kept only the in-frame ones, dropping some. The sample contains 40,000 to 55,000 clones, roughly 86% of which appear only once. Concerning this clone: Its matching antigen is unknown.

Every patient had relapsed following autologous stem cell transplantation, and cohorts differed in brentuximab vedotin exposure. From germline, CDR1 is SQVTM and CDR2 ANQGSEA. CDR3 length: 15 residues. V shed 6 bases, J shed 2 bases, and the junction held 6 bases outside the gene matches. The chain couples TRBV29-1 to TRBJ2-7; 14 bases fit TRBD2. This TCR was recovered from a human donor with classical Hodgkin lymphoma. Sample: peripheral blood mononuclear cells (PBMCs), taken at baseline. The CDR3 nucleotides are TGCAGCGTCCAAGGGACTAGCGGGAGACCCTACGAGCAGTACTTC. It yields the protein CSVQGTSGRPYEQYF.